A selection of T cell receptor beta chains follows, all from one sample in a study of Tregs in tolerant kidney transplant recipients. Measured with immunoSEQ multiplex PCR; TCRdb has only the in-frame clones, and not every one. The sample shows around 86,000 clones, about 91% of them seen only once. The specimen comprised CD4+ T cells from blood (PBMCs), sampled 24 months after the transplant. The source of these receptors is a human patient who received a combined kidney and bone marrow transplant. Some T cells may be provided by the graft donor. The CDR3 runs from the conserved cysteine through the conserved F or W. D genes are given only for firm matches. Rows may omit the clone size; those that give it use once, few, many or a size class.

. TRBJ1-2 TRBV28 . CASSSGTPYGYTF TGTGCCAGCAGTTCCGGGACACCCTATGGCTACACCTTC
. TRBJ2-1 TRBV9 . CASSVSGSSYNEQFF TGTGCCAGCAGCGTTAGCGGAAGCTCCTACAATGAGCAGTTCTTC
TRBD1 TRBJ1-2 TRBV11-2 . CASSLDQESDRSTF TGTGCCAGCAGCTTAGATCAGGAGTCGGACAGGAGTACCTTC
. TRBJ2-6 TRBV7-2 . CASSLSVVRERRGANVLTF TGTGCCAGCAGCTTAAGTGTGGTACGGGAACGAAGGGGGGCCAACGTCCTGACTTTC
. TRBJ1-5 TRBV15 . CATSRGGPGGKPQHF TGTGCCACCAGCAGAGGGGGCCCGGGGGGGAAGCCCCAGCATTTT
TRBD2 TRBJ2-2 TRBV7-9 . CASSAGTSGGANTGELFF TGTGCCAGCAGCGCCGGGACTAGCGGGGGGGCGAACACCGGGGAGCTGTTTTTT
. TRBJ2-1 TRBV30 . CAWRVRGSYNEQFF TGTGCCTGGAGGGTTCGGGGTTCCTACAATGAGCAGTTCTTC
. TRBJ1-6 TRBV10-2 . CASSESAPGRGSPLHF TGCGCCAGCAGTGAGTCAGCGCCGGGCCGGGGGTCACCCCTCCACTTT
. TRBJ1-2 TRBV30 . CAWSVPGLGGYTF TGTGCCTGGAGTGTACCCGGGTTAGGTGGCTACACCTTC
TRBD1 TRBJ1-2 TRBV7-3 . CASSLGPGTDYGYTF TGTGCCAGCAGCTTGGGACCCGGGACAGACTATGGCTACACCTTC
TRBD2 TRBJ2-7 TRBV27 . CASSFRGTSGPPYEQYF TGTGCCAGCAGTTTCCGCGGGACTAGCGGTCCTCCCTACGAGCAGTACTTC
TRBD2 TRBJ2-5 TRBV2 . CASSEARTSGRGETQYF TGTGCCAGCAGTGAAGCCCGGACTAGCGGGAGGGGAGAGACCCAGTACTTC
. TRBJ2-3 TRBV2 . CARRAERTDTQYF TGTGCCCGTCGAGCGGAACGCACAGATACGCAGTATTTT
TRBD2 TRBJ2-5 TRBV4-2 . CASSQAGTSDEETQYF TGTGCCAGCAGCCAAGCCGGGACTAGCGACGAAGAGACCCAGTACTTC
TRBD1 TRBJ1-1 TRBV7-6 . CASSRGQGNTEAFF TGTGCCAGCAGCCGCGGACAGGGGAACACTGAAGCTTTCTTT
. TRBJ1-2 TRBV30 once CAWRQDNYGYTF TGTGCCTGGAGACAGGATAACTATGGCTACACCTTC
. TRBJ2-7 TRBV18 . CASSPLVAGPREGPYEQYF TGTGCCAGCTCACCACTAGTTGCGGGACCAAGAGAGGGGCCCTACGAGCAGTACTTC